Sequencing of this T cell receptor beta chain was carried out in a study of radiation and T cells in renal cell carcinoma. Study-level information: Nephrectomy followed 15 Gy stereotactic body radiation by 4 weeks.

Germline CDR1 is SGHRS and CDR2 is YFSETQ. This CDR3 contains 17 residues. V gave up 0 bases and J gave up 5 bases; unmatched junction bases: 8. Libraries were prepared by immunoSEQ multiplex PCR; TCRdb keeps only in-frame clonotypes and omits some of them. Of 100,000 to 150,000 clones listed, about four fifths are singletons. The time point here: baseline pretreatment blood. Treatment noted: 15 Gy SBRT to primary tumor, nephrectomy 4 weeks later. Blood was sampled at baseline, 2 weeks and 4 weeks after SBRT. The patient's renal cell carcinoma had clear cell pathology. This receptor was taken from a woman aged 60-70 years with renal cell carcinoma. The source was blood, collected from a patient whose treatment included radiotherapy and nephrectomy. V and J are TRBV5-1 and TRBJ1-6; TRBD1 aligns across 7 bases. Here the CDR3 reads CASSLVGGQGDNSPLHF. CDR3 DNA sequence: TGCGCCAGCAGCTTGGTAGGTGGCCAGGGGGATAATTCACCCCTCCACTTT.